This passage covers 3 T cell receptor beta chains from one sample sequenced in a study of CD8 T cells in ankylosing spondylitis. These receptors have no known antigen. TCRdb analysed the 5' RACE reads with MiXCR anew, one entry per CDR3 protein. The repertoire consists of around 100,000 distinct CDR3 sequences, with about 9% occurring once and the leading ten covering about 31%. Whole-study results and caveats: Ankylosing spondylitis blood appeared to carry a characteristic TCR beta motif of roughly eight highly homologous variants.

Specimen: blood, either unsorted or a sorted T cell fraction (not recorded which). The receptors were gathered from a male donor with ankylosing spondylitis.

Many counts were recorded for this clonotype. This chain uses TRBV4-1 with TRBJ2-1, with D maybe TRBD2 (6 bases). Germline loops: CDR1 MGHRA, CDR2 YSYEKL. The V and J ends lost 2 bases and 4 bases respectively, with 15 bases between them. CDR3 length equals 16 residues. The CDR3 is CASSQRSGGEYNEQFF. The CDR3 coding sequence is TGCGCCAGCAGCCAAAGGTCGGGCGGGGAATACAATGAGCAGTTCTTC.

The chain joins TRBV19 to TRBJ2-2; 7 nucleotides agree with TRBD2. The trim removed 5 bases at V and 13 bases at J, leaving 10 bases unmatched. This CDR3 has 13 residues. CDR1 is LNHDA, CDR2 SQIVND, per germline (reference sequence). Here the CDR3 DNA reads TGTGCCAGTAGTCGGATTGGGGGGGACGGGCTGTTTTTT. It is translated as CASSRIGGDGLFF.

Only a few counts were recorded for this clonotype. V usage is TRBV6-1 and J usage is TRBJ2-3, with 9 bases aligning to TRBD2. Germline assignment: CDR1 MNHNS and CDR2 SASEGT. CDR3 length: 15 amino acids. V lost 7 bases, J lost 0 bases, and 5 bases stayed unmatched. CDR3 residues: CASIQAGGSTDTQYF. In DNA form, the CDR3 reads TGTGCCAGCATCCAAGCGGGAGGAAGCACAGATACGCAGTATTTT.